Presented here are 3 T cell receptor beta chains from one specimen sequenced in a study of identical twins. A single record per CDR3 protein comes from TCRdb applying MiXCR to the 5' RACE reads. The data show under 300,000 distinct CDR3 sequences, approximately 7.1% seen once. The same data also contributed to another study, on T cells expressing NK-cell markers.

Sequenced sample: CD8+ T cells sorted from blood. These receptors were collected from a woman between 18 and 30 years old in good health.

This clonotype was seen a handful of times. This chain links TRBV4-1 with TRBJ1-1; unclear D gene. The V gene lost 3 bases and the J gene lost 5 bases, with 10 bases spanning the gap. CDR1 and CDR2 from the germline V gene are MGHRA and YSYEKL. This CDR3 contains 13 residues. Here the CDR3 DNA reads TGCGCCAGCAGCCAGAGGGTGGGGACTGAAGCTTTCTTT. Protein: CASSQRVGTEAFF.

This clonotype came up many times. The rearrangement uses TRBV10-3 and TRBJ1-5; TRBD1 matches at 10 bases. The junction had 8 bases not matched to a gene; V was cut back by 4 bases and J by 5 bases. This CDR3 has 16 amino acids. Germline V lookup: CDR1 ENHRY, CDR2 SYGVKD. Here the CDR3 reads CAISVGTGDPHQPQHF. The CDR3 bases are TGTGCCATCAGTGTTGGGACAGGGGATCCGCATCAGCCCCAGCATTTT.

This clonotype was seen only a few times. The rearrangement links TRBV4-1 to TRBJ1-6; no clear D. V was cut by 0 bases and J by 9 bases, with 15 bases left in between. This CDR3 is built from 16 residues. Germline values: CDR1 MGHRA, CDR2 YSYEKL. The CDR3 is CASSQDDLAWGSPLHF. The CDR3 bases are TGCGCCAGCAGCCAAGATGATTTGGCATGGGGTTCACCCCTCCACTTT.